These 19 T cell receptor beta chains came from one sample sequenced in a study of CD8 T cells in Susac syndrome. An input of about 0.45 to 1 ug of RNA was subjected to reverse transcription using random hexamers. From the immunoSEQ multiplex PCR reads, TCRdb called clonotypes with MiXCR, one entry per CDR3 protein. The sample lists around 270,000 distinct CDR3 sequences; 89% were seen once. The source material was CD8+ T cells from PBMCs. These receptor sequences come from a human donor with multiple sclerosis.

This sequence joins TRBV4-3 and TRBJ2-3; 7 bases are shared with TRBD1. This CDR3 region has 18 residues. The germline gives CDR1 LGHNA, CDR2 YSLEER. After removal of 4 bases from V and 1 base from J, the junction contained 14 bases not matched to a gene. CDR3 nucleotide sequence: TGCGCCAGCAGCCCAAGGGGCGGTAGGGGGCTGGGCACAGATACGCAGTATTTT. Protein product: CASSPRGGRGLGTDTQYF.

V gene TRBV9 combines with J gene TRBJ2-5, with D perhaps TRBD2 (7 bases). The CDR3 consists of 15 residues. The V end lost 0 bases, the J end lost 5 bases, and 14 bases lay between the germline ends. The germline V gene has CDR1 SGDLS and CDR2 YYNGEE. CDR3 nucleotides: TGTGCCAGCAGCGTAGAGGGGGGTAGCGGGGAGACCCAGTACTTC. It translates to CASSVEGGSGETQYF.

The chain uses TRBV27 and TRBJ1-4; 9 bases fit TRBD1. Germline lookup yields CDR1 MNHEY and CDR2 SMNVEV (reference sequence). This CDR3 contains 17 residues. V shed 3 bases and J 3 bases; nucleotides not matched to a gene: 8. CDR3 in amino acids: CASSFFGQGRSNEKLFF. DNA of the CDR3: TGTGCCAGCAGTTTTTTCGGACAGGGGCGGTCTAATGAAAAACTGTTTTTT.

The CDR3 region has the DNA TGTGCCAGCAGCCAAGAACGGGGTAGCGGGAGGGACGAGCAGTACTTC. This gives the protein CASSQERGSGRDEQYF. J is TRBJ2-7 and V is TRBV4-2; 11 nucleotides align to TRBD2. The CDR3 spans 16 residues. V lost 0 bases, J lost 5 bases, and 6 bases stayed unmatched. Germline V CDR1 and CDR2: LGHNA, YNFKEQ.

Remarks on this clonotype: Just one base apart from a much larger clone, this may be a read error. The chain joins TRBV7-9 to TRBJ2-5, with a weak D call TRBD2 (6 bases). Trimming pared 1 base from V and 10 bases from J, leaving 7 bases between. Per germline, CDR1 SEHNR and CDR2 FQNEAQ (reference sequence). This CDR3 is built from 11 residues. This chain's CDR3 is CASSLGGDQYF. CDR3 sequence (DNA): TGTGCCAGCAGCTTAGGGGGGGACCAGTACTTC.

For this clonotype: Compared with germline, one end of the junction differs, possibly owing to a read error. The CDR3 here is CASSLTGPPWVF. The CDR3 DNA is TGTGCCAGCAGTTTAACGGGTCCGCCGTGGGTCTTC. The genes are TRBV28 and TRBJ2-1; no definite D call. The CDR3 consists of 12 residues. Germline values: CDR1 MDHEN, CDR2 SYDVKM.

The CDR3 here is CASSQEYGFPYEQYF. The DNA for the CDR3 is TGCGCCAGCAGCCAAGAATACGGGTTCCCCTACGAGCAGTACTTC. The J gene is TRBJ2-7, the V gene TRBV4-3, with D unresolved. Germline CDR1 LGHNA, CDR2 YSLEER. CDR3 length: 15 residues. Trimming removed 0 bases at V and 2 bases at J, with 11 bases between.

The rearrangement links TRBV27 to TRBJ1-1, with 8 bases fitting TRBD1. V dropped 6 bases and J dropped 7; count of bases not matched to a gene: 4. Per the germline V gene, CDR1 is MNHEY and CDR2 is SMNVEV (reference sequence). The CDR3 is 12 residues long. The CDR3 spells CASRGQGLEAFF. The CDR3 DNA reads as TGTGCCAGCAGAGGACAGGGCCTTGAAGCTTTCTTT.

The chain has TRBV7-9 and TRBJ2-1, with D unclear. CDR3 size: 15 residues. V shed 4 bases and J shed 4 bases, with 14 bases lying between them. The germline CDR1 and CDR2 sequences are SEHNR and FQNEAQ (reference sequence). The CDR3 DNA follows: TGTGCCAGCAGCTCCCTAGAGCTCCAATACAATGAGCAGTTCTTC. Protein: CASSSLELQYNEQFF. The variable domain in full, completed from reference TRBV7-9 and TRBJ2-1, reads DTGVSQNPRHKITKRGQNVTFRCDPISEHNRLYWYRQTLGQGPEFLTYFQNEAQLEKSRLLSDRFSAERPKGSFSTLEIQRTEQGDSAMYLCASSSLELQYNEQFFGPGTRLTVL.

This chain joins TRBV19 and TRBJ1-2; weak D call: TRBD1 (6 bases). V shed 5 bases and J shed 6 bases, with 19 bases lying between them. This CDR3 has 15 residues. The V gene's germline CDR1 is LNHDA and CDR2 SQIVND (reference sequence). The CDR3 region has the DNA TGTGCCAGTAGTCCCGGACAGCGTTCTTCCCATGGCTACACCTTC. Translating gives CASSPGQRSSHGYTF. The variable domain in full, with the rest retrieved from reference TRBV19 and TRBJ1-2, is DGGITQSPKYLFRKEGQNVTLSCEQNLNHDAMYWYRQDPGQGLRLIYYSQIVNDFQKGDIAEGYSVSREKKESFPLTVTSAQKNPTAFYLCASSPGQRSSHGYTFGSGTRLTVV.

The rearrangement joins TRBV20-1 to TRBJ2-1; 10 nucleotides align to TRBD2. This CDR3 is built from 16 residues. CDR1 DFQATT and CDR2 SNEGSKA come from the germline V gene (reference sequence). The V gene end was trimmed by 5 bases and the J gene end by 7 bases; junction bases not matched to a gene: 14. This CDR3 reads CSASKREGLLRNEQFF. The CDR3 DNA is TGCAGTGCTTCAAAGCGGGAGGGCCTTTTGAGAAATGAGCAGTTCTTC.

CDR3 in amino acids: CASSPTGLGIQYF. CDR3 DNA sequence: TGTGCCAGCAGTCCGACGGGACTGGGCATTCAGTACTTC. This chain joins TRBV28 and TRBJ2-4; the D gene is possibly TRBD2 (6 bases). Trimming stripped 5 bases from V and 9 bases from J, with 14 bases between. CDR1 and CDR2 from the germline V gene are MDHEN and SYDVKM. The CDR3 is 13 residues long.

V gene TRBV20-1 combines with J gene TRBJ2-3; 9 bases map to TRBD2. Germline V lookup: CDR1 DFQATT, CDR2 SNEGSKA (reference sequence). J lost 3 bases, V lost 0 bases, and 7 bases had no gene match. The length of the CDR3 is 16 residues. The CDR3 DNA reads as TGCAGTGCTAGAGAGTGGGCGGGGGGGCAAACAGATACGCAGTATTTT. Encoded protein: CSAREWAGGQTDTQYF.

The chain combines TRBV27 with TRBJ1-5; D call uncertain. V lost 6 bases and J 7 bases, leaving 16 bases between the germline ends. Germline V CDR1 and CDR2: MNHEY, SMNVEV (reference sequence). There are 14 residues in the CDR3. Written as DNA, the CDR3 is TGTGCCAGCAGCCAAAGCGGGGTGGTGCAGCCCCAGCATTTT. Translating it yields CASSQSGVVQPQHF.

V and J are TRBV29-1 and TRBJ2-2; D is tentatively TRBD1 or TRBD2 (5 bases each). This CDR3 comprises 15 residues. Germline V CDR1 and CDR2: SQVTM, ANQGSEA. Trimming removed 2 bases from V and 1 base from J, with 11 bases in between. The DNA for the CDR3 is TGCAGCGTTGAATTGGGACGGAAGAACACCGGGGAGCTGTTTTTT. This encodes CSVELGRKNTGELFF.

The chain employs TRBV5-6 and TRBJ2-5; perhaps TRBD1 as D (6 bases). The germline V gene encodes CDR1 SGHDT and CDR2 YYEEEE. The V end lost 4 bases, the J end lost 2 bases, and 12 bases lay between the germline ends. The CDR3 has 14 amino acids. The CDR3 coding sequence is TGTGCCAGCAGCCCGGACAGCCAGCAAGAGACCCAGTACTTC. Its translation: CASSPDSQQETQYF. Based on the CDR3 plus reference TRBV5-6 and TRBJ2-5, the full variable domain is DAGVTQSPTHLIKTRGQQVTLRCSPKSGHDTVSWYQQALGQGPQFIFQYYEEEERQRGNFPDRFSGHQFPNYSSELNVNALLLGDSALYLCASSPDSQQETQYFGPGTRLLVL.

The chain recombines TRBV28 with TRBJ2-5; 14 bases line up with TRBD2. Germline CDR1 reads MDHEN; CDR2 reads SYDVKM. The CDR3 has 19 amino acids. Unmatched junction bases numbered 13, after V lost 3 bases and J lost 4 bases. Here the CDR3 DNA reads TGTGCCAGCAGTTTCCCCCCGGGACTAGCGGGAGAATTAGGAGAGACCCAGTACTTC. This translates into CASSFPPGLAGELGETQYF.

The CDR3 DNA reads as TGTGCCAGCAGTTCCCGGGGCGACGAGCAGTACTTC. Protein product: CASSSRGDEQYF. The chain joins TRBV27 to TRBJ2-7; D is possibly TRBD1 or TRBD2 (5 bases each). Germline CDR1 MNHEY, CDR2 SMNVEV (reference sequence). The CDR3 is made up of 12 amino acids. With 4 bases removed from V and 5 bases from J, the gap between germline ends came to 9 bases.

This chain connects TRBV6-5 to TRBJ2-1; 7 bases are a match to TRBD2. Germline loops: CDR1 MNHEY, CDR2 SVGAGI. After removal of 8 bases from V and 7 bases from J, the junction contained 8 bases not matched to a gene. This CDR3 contains 13 residues. The CDR3 DNA sequence: TGTGCCAGCGGGCGGGAGATGAATAATGAGCAGTTCTTC. Translation: CASGREMNNEQFF.